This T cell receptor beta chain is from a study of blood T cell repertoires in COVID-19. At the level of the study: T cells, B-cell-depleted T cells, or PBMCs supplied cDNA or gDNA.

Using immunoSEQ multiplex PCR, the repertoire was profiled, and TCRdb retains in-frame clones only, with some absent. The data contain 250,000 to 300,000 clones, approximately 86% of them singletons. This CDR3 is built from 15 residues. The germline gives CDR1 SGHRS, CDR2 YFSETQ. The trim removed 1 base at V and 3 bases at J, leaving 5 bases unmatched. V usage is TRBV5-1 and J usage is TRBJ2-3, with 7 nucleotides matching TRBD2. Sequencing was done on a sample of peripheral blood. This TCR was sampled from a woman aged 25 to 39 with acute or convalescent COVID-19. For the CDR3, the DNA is TGCGCCAGCAGCTTGCTGGTGCGGGGGACAGATACGCAGTATTTT. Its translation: CASSLLVRGTDTQYF.